This T cell receptor (beta chain) was identified during a study of blood T cell repertoires in COVID-19. The CDR3 extends over 16 amino acids. CDR1 LGHNA and CDR2 YSLEER come from the germline V gene. Unmatched junction bases numbered 8, after V lost 2 bases and J lost 7 bases. Profiled with immunoSEQ multiplex PCR; TCRdb holds only in-frame clones, not every one. Of 310,000 or so clones in the sample, around nine tenths were seen once. The J gene is TRBJ1-2, the V gene TRBV4-3; 12 bases agree with TRBD1. Material: peripheral blood. The sequence was collected from a woman aged 45 to 65 with active or convalescent COVID-19. DNA for the CDR3: TGCGCCAGCAGCCAACGAGGGACAGGGGGCCTGGGTGGCTACACCTTC. Amino acid sequence: CASSQRGTGGLGGYTF.